This is a list of T cell receptor beta chains from one sample in a study of cytomegalovirus exposure and HLA in healthy donors. Some clones are missing from TCRdb's copy, which holds only in-frame ones; the method was immunoSEQ multiplex PCR. The sample spans approximately 110,000 clones; the ten largest clones claim around 4%. Sequenced input: PBMCs. All receptors come from a man between 18 and 35 years old in good health and CMV-seronegative. The CDR3 runs from the conserved cysteine through the conserved F or W. D genes are given only for firm matches.

>TRBV6-1|TRBD2|TRBJ2-5
CASSKLTSGGASQYF
TGTGCCAGCAGCAAGCTTACTAGCGGGGGGGCCTCTCAGTACTTC
>TRBV5-1|-|TRBJ2-7
CATRTANNYEQYF
TGCGCCACCAGGACAGCCAACAACTACGAGCAGTACTTC
>TRBV11-2|TRBD1|TRBJ2-7
CASSSKDRVEQYF
TGTGCCAGCAGCTCAAAGGACAGGGTCGAGCAGTACTTC
>TRBV18|-|TRBJ1-2
CASSPREDGYTF
TGTGCCAGCTCACCGAGGGAGGATGGCTACACCTTC
>TRBV2|TRBD1|TRBJ1-1
CASSEETGRFMNTEAFF
TGTGCCAGCAGTGAGGAGACAGGGCGTTTCATGAACACTGAAGCTTTCTTT
>TRBV5-1|TRBD2|TRBJ2-7
CASTRLAGGAYYEQYF
TGCGCCAGCACCAGGCTAGCGGGGGGAGCCTACTACGAGCAGTACTTC
>TRBV14|-|TRBJ2-5
CASSQDPWQTQYF
TGTGCCAGCAGCCAAGATCCCTGGCAGACCCAGTACTTC
>TRBV7-9|-|TRBJ2-7
CASSLEGRNEQYF
TGTGCCAGCAGCTTGGAGGGAAGGAACGAGCAGTACTTC
>TRBV15|TRBD1|TRBJ2-2
CATTDRGNTGELFF
TGTGCCACCACAGACAGGGGGAACACCGGGGAGCTGTTTTTT
>TRBV27|TRBD2|TRBJ2-7
CASRYGTSYEQYF
TGTGCCAGCAGATACGGGACTAGCTACGAGCAGTACTTC
>TRBV6-5|-|TRBJ1-4
CASSDGVNEKLFF
TGTGCCAGCAGTGACGGAGTTAATGAAAAACTGTTTTTT
>TRBV13|-|TRBJ2-2
CASSLNGGMIGELFF
TGTGCCAGCAGCTTAAATGGAGGGATGATCGGGGAGCTGTTTTTT
>TRBV19|TRBD2|TRBJ2-1
CASSTSGIYNEQFF
TGTGCCAGTAGTACTAGCGGAATCTACAATGAGCAGTTCTTC
>TRBV5-4|-|TRBJ1-1
CASSTNRAEAFF
TGTGCCAGCAGCACGAACAGGGCTGAAGCTTTCTTT
>TRBV19|TRBD2|TRBJ2-2
CASSASGRGTGELFF
TGTGCCAGTAGCGCTAGCGGGAGGGGCACCGGGGAGCTGTTTTTT
>TRBV10-1|-|TRBJ1-1
CASSESRVPMNTEAFF
TGCGCCAGCAGTGAGTCTCGGGTGCCAATGAACACTGAGGCTTTCTTT
>TRBV6-1|-|TRBJ2-7
CASSARDHNSYEQYF
TGTGCCAGCAGTGCGCGGGACCATAACTCCTACGAGCAGTACTTC
>TRBV6-5|TRBD1|TRBJ1-1
CASNGQGFTEAFF
TGTGCCAGCAACGGACAGGGTTTTACTGAAGCTTTCTTT
>TRBV15|-|TRBJ1-4
CATTHKKGRALTNEKLFF
TGTGCCACCACTCATAAAAAGGGCAGGGCTCTCACTAATGAAAAACTGTTTTTT
>TRBV7-9|TRBD2|TRBJ2-2
CASRPSRLAGGTNTGELFF
TGTGCCAGCAGACCCTCCCGACTAGCGGGGGGCACGAACACCGGGGAGCTGTTTTTT
>TRBV4-2|TRBD2|TRBJ2-3
CASSQSPSGGRTDTQYF
TGTGCCAGCAGCCAGAGCCCTAGCGGGGGGCGCACAGATACGCAGTATTTT
>TRBV25-1|TRBD1|TRBJ2-2
CASSHRGNTGELFF
TGTGCCAGCAGTCACAGGGGAAACACCGGGGAGCTGTTTTTT
>TRBV9|TRBD1|TRBJ2-7
CASSEGALGEQYF
TGTGCCAGCAGCGAGGGGGCCCTGGGGGAGCAGTACTTC
>TRBV5-5|-|TRBJ2-5
CASAIGAGQLQETQYF
TGTGCCAGCGCCATAGGTGCCGGACAGCTCCAAGAGACCCAGTACTTC
>TRBV19|TRBD1|TRBJ1-5
CASSMVTGLNQPQHF
TGTGCCAGTAGTATGGTGACAGGGTTGAATCAGCCCCAGCATTTT
>TRBV6-6|TRBD1|TRBJ1-4
CASTEDRAGEKLFF
TGTGCCAGCACCGAGGACAGGGCGGGGGAAAAACTGTTTTTT
>TRBV23-1|-|TRBJ2-6
CASREYSGANVLTF
TGCGCCAGCCGAGAATACTCTGGGGCCAACGTCCTGACTTTC
>TRBV5-1|TRBD2|TRBJ2-1
CASSLGAGILNEQFF
TGCGCCAGCAGCTTAGGAGCGGGAATTCTGAATGAGCAGTTCTTC
>TRBV30|TRBD1|TRBJ1-6
CAWSVRQGASPLHF
TGTGCCTGGAGTGTACGACAGGGGGCTTCACCCCTCCACTTT
>TRBV19|-|TRBJ2-1
CASSMRGSSYNEQFF
TGTGCCAGTAGTATGCGGGGTAGCTCCTACAATGAGCAGTTCTTC
>TRBV6-5|TRBD1|TRBJ1-2
CASSTPQGAYGYTF
TGTGCCAGCAGTACCCCACAGGGGGCCTATGGCTACACCTTC
>TRBV11-2|-|TRBJ2-7
CASSFGGVSYEQYF
TGTGCCAGCAGCTTCGGAGGGGTCTCCTACGAGCAGTACTTC
>TRBV10-3|-|TRBJ1-1
CAISARAGMNTEAFF
TGTGCCATCAGTGCGCGGGCAGGAATGAACACTGAAGCTTTCTTT
>TRBV4-1|-|TRBJ2-7
CASSQKTAYEQYF
TGCGCCAGCAGCCAAAAAACAGCCTACGAGCAGTACTTC
>TRBV30|TRBD1|TRBJ1-1
CAIQGDNFWNTEAFF
TGTGCCATTCAGGGGGACAATTTTTGGAACACTGAAGCTTTCTTT